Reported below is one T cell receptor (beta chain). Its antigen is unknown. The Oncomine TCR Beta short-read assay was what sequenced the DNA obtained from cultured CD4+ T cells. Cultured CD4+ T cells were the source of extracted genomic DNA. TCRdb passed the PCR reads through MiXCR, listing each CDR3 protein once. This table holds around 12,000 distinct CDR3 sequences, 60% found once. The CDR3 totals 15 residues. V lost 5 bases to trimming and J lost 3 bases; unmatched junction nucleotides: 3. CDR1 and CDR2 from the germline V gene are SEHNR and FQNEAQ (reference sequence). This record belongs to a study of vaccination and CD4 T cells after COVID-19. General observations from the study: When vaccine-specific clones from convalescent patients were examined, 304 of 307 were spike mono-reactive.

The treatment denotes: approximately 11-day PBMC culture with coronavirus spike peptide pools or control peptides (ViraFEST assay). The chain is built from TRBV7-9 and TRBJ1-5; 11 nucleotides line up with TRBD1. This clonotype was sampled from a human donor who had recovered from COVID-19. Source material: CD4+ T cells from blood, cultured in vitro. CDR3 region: CASSGTGGANQPQHF. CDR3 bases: TGTGCCAGCAGCGGGACAGGGGGTGCCAATCAGCCCCAGCATTTT. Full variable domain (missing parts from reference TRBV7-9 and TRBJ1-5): DTGVSQNPRHKITKRGQNVTFRCDPISEHNRLYWYRQTLGQGPEFLTYFQNEAQLEKSRLLSDRFSAERPKGSFSTLEIQRTEQGDSAMYLCASSGTGGANQPQHFGDGTRLSIL.